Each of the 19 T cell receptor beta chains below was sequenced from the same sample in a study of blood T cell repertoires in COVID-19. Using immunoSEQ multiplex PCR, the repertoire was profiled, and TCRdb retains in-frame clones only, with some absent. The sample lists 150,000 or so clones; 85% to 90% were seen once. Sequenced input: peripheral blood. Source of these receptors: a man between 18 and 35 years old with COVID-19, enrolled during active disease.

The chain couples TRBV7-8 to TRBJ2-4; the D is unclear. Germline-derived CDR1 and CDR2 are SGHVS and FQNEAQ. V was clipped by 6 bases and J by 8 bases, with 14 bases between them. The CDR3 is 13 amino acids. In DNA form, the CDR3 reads TGTGCCAGCAGTCACGCCCCCGGGTACATTCAGTACTTC. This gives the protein CASSHAPGYIQYF.

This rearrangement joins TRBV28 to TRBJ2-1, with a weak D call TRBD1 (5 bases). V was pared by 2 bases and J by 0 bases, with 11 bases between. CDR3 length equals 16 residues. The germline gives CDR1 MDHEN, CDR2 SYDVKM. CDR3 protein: CASSLQQGFSYNEQFF. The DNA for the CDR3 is TGTGCCAGCAGTTTACAGCAGGGTTTCTCCTACAATGAGCAGTTCTTC.

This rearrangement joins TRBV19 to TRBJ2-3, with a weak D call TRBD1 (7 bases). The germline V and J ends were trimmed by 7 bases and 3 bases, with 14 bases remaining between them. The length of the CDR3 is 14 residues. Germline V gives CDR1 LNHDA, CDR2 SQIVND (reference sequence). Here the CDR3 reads CASKEGARTDTQYF. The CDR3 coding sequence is TGTGCCAGTAAGGAGGGGGCGCGGACAGATACGCAGTATTTT.

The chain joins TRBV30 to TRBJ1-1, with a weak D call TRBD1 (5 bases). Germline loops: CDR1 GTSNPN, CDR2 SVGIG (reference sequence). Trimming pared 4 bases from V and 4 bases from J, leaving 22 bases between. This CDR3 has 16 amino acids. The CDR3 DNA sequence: TGTGCCTGGAATAACGGTGTGGTAACGGGGGGCACTGAAGCTTTCTTT. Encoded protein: CAWNNGVVTGGTEAFF.

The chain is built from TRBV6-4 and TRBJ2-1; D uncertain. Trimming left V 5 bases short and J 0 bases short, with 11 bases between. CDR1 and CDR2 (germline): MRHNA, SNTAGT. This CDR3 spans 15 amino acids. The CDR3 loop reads CASSSTVSSYNEQFF. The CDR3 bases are TGTGCCAGCAGTTCTACAGTAAGCTCCTACAATGAGCAGTTCTTC.

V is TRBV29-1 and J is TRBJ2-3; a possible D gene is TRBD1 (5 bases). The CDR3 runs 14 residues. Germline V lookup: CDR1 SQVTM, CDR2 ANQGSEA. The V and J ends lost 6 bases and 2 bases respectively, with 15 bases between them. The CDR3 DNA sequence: TGCAGCGTGCTAGACAGCCGGTCCACAGATACGCAGTATTTT. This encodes CSVLDSRSTDTQYF.

In nucleotides, the CDR3 is TGTGCCAGCAGCTCGCTAGCGGGAGATTCCACCGGGGAGCTGTTTTTT. Its protein is CASSSLAGDSTGELFF. The rearrangement uses TRBV7-6 and TRBJ2-2; TRBD2 matches at 10 bases. The junction had 6 bases not matched to a gene; V was cut back by 4 bases and J by 4 bases. Per the germline V gene, CDR1 is SGHVS and CDR2 is FNYEAQ. CDR3 length: 16 residues.

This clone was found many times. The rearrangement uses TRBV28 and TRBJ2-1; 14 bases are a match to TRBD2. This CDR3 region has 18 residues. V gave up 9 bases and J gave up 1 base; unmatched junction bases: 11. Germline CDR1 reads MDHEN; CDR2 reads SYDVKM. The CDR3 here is CASPPGLAGARSYNEQFF. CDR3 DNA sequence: TGTGCCAGTCCACCGGGACTAGCGGGAGCAAGGTCCTACAATGAGCAGTTCTTC.

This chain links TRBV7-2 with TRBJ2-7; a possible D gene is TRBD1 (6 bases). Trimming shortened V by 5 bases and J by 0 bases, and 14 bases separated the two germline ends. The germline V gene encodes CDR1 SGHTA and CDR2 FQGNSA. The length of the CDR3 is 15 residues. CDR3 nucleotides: TGTGCCAGCAGCCAGGCCGGGACAAGCTCCTACGAGCAGTACTTC. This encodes CASSQAGTSSYEQYF.

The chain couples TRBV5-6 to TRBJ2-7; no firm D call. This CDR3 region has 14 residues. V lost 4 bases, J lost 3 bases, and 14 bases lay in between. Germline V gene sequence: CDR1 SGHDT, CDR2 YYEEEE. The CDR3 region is CASSPGLAVYEQYF. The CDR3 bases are TGTGCCAGCAGCCCTGGCCTGGCGGTCTACGAGCAGTACTTC.

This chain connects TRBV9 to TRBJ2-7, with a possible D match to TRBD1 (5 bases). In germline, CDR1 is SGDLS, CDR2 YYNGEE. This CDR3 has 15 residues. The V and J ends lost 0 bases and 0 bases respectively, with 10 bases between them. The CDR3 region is CASSVEWTSSYEQYF. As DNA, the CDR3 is TGTGCCAGCAGCGTAGAGTGGACAAGCTCCTACGAGCAGTACTTC.

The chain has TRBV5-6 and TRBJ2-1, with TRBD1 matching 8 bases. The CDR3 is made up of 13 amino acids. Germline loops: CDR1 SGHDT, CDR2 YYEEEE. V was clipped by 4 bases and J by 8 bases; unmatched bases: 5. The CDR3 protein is CASSRTGKDEQFF. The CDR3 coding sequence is TGTGCCAGCAGCCGGACAGGGAAAGATGAGCAGTTCTTC.

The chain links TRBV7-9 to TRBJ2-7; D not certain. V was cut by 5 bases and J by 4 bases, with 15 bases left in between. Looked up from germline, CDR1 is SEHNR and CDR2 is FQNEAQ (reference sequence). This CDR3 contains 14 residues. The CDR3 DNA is TGTGCCAGCAGCCCCGTCGCTTCGGTTTACGAGCAGTACTTC. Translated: CASSPVASVYEQYF.

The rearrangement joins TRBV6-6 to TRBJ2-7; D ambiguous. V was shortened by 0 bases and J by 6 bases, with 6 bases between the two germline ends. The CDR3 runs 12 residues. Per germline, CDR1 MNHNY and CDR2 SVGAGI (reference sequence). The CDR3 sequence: CASSYSNSEQYF. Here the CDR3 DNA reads TGTGCCAGCAGTTACTCGAACAGCGAGCAGTACTTC.

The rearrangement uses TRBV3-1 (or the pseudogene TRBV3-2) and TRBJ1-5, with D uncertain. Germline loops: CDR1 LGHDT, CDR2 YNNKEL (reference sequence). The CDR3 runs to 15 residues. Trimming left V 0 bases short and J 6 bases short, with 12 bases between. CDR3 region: CASSQDLTMIQPQHF. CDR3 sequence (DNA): TGTGCCAGCAGCCAAGATTTGACAATGATTCAGCCCCAGCATTTT.

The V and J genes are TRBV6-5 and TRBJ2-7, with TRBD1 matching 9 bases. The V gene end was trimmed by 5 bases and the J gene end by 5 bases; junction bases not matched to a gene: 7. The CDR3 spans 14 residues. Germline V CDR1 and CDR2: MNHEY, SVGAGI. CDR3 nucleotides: TGTGCCAGCAGTCGCACAGGGGGCCTCCACGAGCAGTACTTC. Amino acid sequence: CASSRTGGLHEQYF.

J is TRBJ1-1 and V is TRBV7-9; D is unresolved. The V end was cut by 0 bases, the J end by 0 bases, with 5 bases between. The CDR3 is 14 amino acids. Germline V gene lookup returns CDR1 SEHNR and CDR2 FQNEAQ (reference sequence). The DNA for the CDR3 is TGTGCCAGCAGCTTAGCCGGGTTGAACACTGAAGCTTTCTTT. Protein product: CASSLAGLNTEAFF.

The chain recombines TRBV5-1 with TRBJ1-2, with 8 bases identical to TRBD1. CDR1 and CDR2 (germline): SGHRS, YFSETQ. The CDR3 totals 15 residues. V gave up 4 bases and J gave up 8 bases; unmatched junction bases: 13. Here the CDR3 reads CASSRGSQGALGYTF. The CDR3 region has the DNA TGCGCCAGCAGCCGGGGATCCCAGGGGGCGCTCGGCTACACCTTC.

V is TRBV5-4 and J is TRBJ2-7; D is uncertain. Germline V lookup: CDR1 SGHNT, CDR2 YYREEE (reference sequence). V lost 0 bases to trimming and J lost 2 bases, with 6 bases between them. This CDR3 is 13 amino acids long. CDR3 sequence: CASSLDSPYEQYF. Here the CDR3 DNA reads TGTGCCAGCAGCTTGGACAGTCCCTACGAGCAGTACTTC.